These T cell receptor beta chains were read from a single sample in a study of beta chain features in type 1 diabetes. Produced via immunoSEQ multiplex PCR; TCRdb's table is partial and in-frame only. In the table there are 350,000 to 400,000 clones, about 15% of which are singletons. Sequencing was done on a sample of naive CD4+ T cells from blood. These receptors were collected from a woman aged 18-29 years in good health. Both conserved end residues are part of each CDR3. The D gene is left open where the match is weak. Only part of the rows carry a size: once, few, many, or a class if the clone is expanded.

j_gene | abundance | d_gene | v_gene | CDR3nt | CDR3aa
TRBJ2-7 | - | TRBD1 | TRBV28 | TGTGCCAGCAAAGGGACAGGGGGCTACGAGCAGTACTTC | CASKGTGGYEQYF
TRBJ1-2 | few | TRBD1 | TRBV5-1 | TGCGCCAGCAGCTTCGGACAGGCGAACTATGGCTACACCTTC | CASSFGQANYGYTF
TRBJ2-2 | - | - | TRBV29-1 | TGCAGCGTCAGACACGGATCGAACACCGGGGAGCTGTTTTTT | CSVRHGSNTGELFF
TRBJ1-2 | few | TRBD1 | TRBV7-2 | TGTGCCAGCAGCCGACAGGGGATGGGTGGCTACACCTTC | CASSRQGMGGYTF
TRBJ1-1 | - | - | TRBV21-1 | TGTGCCAGCAGCAAACTAACAGGGATCACTGAAGCTTTCTTT | CASSKLTGITEAFF
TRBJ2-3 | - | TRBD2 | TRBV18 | TGTGCCAGCGAAAGTGGGACTAGAACAGATACGCAGTATTTT | CASESGTRTDTQYF
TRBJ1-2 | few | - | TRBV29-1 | TGCAGCGTTGAAGGGCAGGGCTACTATGGCTACACCTTC | CSVEGQGYYGYTF
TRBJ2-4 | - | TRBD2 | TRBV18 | TGTGCCAGCTCACCCAAGGGACTACTCAAAAACATTCAGTACTTC | CASSPKGLLKNIQYF
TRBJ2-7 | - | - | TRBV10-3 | TGTGCCATCAGTGTATGGGACTCGAGTTACGAGCAGTACTTC | CAISVWDSSYEQYF
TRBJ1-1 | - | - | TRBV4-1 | TGCGCCAGCAGCCAAGGAGATGGGGCAGGGAACACTGAAGCTTTCTTT | CASSQGDGAGNTEAFF
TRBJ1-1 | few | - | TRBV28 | TGTGCCAGCCGGGCAGGGATGAACACTGAAGCTTTCTTT | CASRAGMNTEAFF
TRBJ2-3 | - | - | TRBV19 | TGTGCCAGTAGTGGGCGGGAAGCTAGAGATACGCAGTATTTT | CASSGREARDTQYF
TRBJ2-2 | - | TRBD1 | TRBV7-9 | TGTGCCAGCAGCTCAGAGACAGGGTCGCCCACCGGGGAGCTGTTTTTT | CASSSETGSPTGELFF
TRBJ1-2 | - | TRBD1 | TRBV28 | TGTGCCAGCAGCTCTTTAGGACAGGCCCCGTTCCGGTATGGCTACACCTTC | CASSSLGQAPFRYGYTF
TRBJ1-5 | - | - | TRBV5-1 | TGCGCCAGCAGCTTGGATGGGGCGGGCAATCAGCCCCAGCATTTT | CASSLDGAGNQPQHF
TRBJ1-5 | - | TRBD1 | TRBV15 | TGTGCCACCAGCCTGTTCGGACAGGAAAATCAGCCCCAGCATTTT | CATSLFGQENQPQHF
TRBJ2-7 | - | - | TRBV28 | TGTGCCAGCAGTGAGGGAAGTCCCAGCTCCTACGAGCAGTACTTC | CASSEGSPSSYEQYF
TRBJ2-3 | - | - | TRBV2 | TGTGCCAGCGGCAGGCCTAGCACAGATACGCAGTATTTT | CASGRPSTDTQYF
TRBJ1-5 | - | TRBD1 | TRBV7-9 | TGTGCCAGCAGCTTAGGGACAGGGGATAGCAATCAGCCCCAGCATTTT | CASSLGTGDSNQPQHF
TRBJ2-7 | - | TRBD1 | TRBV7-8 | TGTGCCAGCAGCAACGACAGGGTTGAGCAGTACTTC | CASSNDRVEQYF
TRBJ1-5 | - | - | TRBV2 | TGTGCCAGCAGCCTACAGGGCCCTCGGAATCAGCCCCAGCATTTT | CASSLQGPRNQPQHF
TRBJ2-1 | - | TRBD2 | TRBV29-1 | TGCAGCGCTGAGGCAGGACTAGCGGGAGTCACCAATGAGCAGTTCTTC | CSAEAGLAGVTNEQFF
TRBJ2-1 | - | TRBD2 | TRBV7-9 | TGTGCCAGCAGCATACTAGCGGCCAATGAGCAGTTCTTC | CASSILAANEQFF
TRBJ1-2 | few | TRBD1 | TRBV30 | TGTGCCTGGGCTAATAGACAGGGACGGAATGGCTACACCTTC | CAWANRQGRNGYTF
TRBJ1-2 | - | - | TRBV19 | TGTGCCAGTAGTATGGCCAGGGCGTTCTATGGCTACACCTTC | CASSMARAFYGYTF
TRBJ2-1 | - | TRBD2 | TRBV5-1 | TGCGCCAGCAGCTGGGATCCGGGACTAGCGGGAGATAATGAGCAGTTCTTC | CASSWDPGLAGDNEQFF
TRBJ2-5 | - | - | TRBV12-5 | TGTGCTAGTGGTTTGGCAGGGGTAACCCAGTACTTC | CASGLAGVTQYF
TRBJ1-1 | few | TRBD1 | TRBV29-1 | TGCGGGACAGGTCGCATGAACACTGAAGCTTTCTTT | CGTGRMNTEAFF
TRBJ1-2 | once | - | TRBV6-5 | TGTGCCAGCAGTTACACGGCACAGGGTTGGGGCTACACCTTC | CASSYTAQGWGYTF
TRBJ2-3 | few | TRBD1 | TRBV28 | TGTGCCAGCAGAAACCGGGACAGGGCGGCAAGCCCAGATACGCAGTATTTT | CASRNRDRAASPDTQYF
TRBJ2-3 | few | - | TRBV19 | TGTGCCAGTATCGGTGAGACACGTACGCAGTATTTT | CASIGETRTQYF
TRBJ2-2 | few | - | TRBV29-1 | TGCAGCGTCCAAGGGTGGGGGGAAGGTTTGCCCACCGGGGAGCTGTTTTTT | CSVQGWGEGLPTGELFF
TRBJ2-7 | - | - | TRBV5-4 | TGTGCCAGCAGCTTGTTATTCAGGGAAGGCTACGAGCAGTACTTC | CASSLLFREGYEQYF
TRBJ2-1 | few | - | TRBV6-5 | TGTGCCAGCAGTTACAGACTAGTTTTCGATGAGCAGTTCTTC | CASSYRLVFDEQFF
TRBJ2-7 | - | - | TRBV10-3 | TGTGCCACCAGGACGGAGACCTACGAGCAGTACTTC | CATRTETYEQYF
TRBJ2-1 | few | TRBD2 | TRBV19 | TGTGCCAGTAGCACCACTAGCGGGTTTTACAATGAGCAGTTCTTC | CASSTTSGFYNEQFF
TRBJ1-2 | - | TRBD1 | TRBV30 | TGTGCCTGGAGTGACCGGGACAGAGGCTTCTATGGCTACACCTTC | CAWSDRDRGFYGYTF
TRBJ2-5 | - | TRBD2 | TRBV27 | TGTGCCAGCAGTTCGGCTAGCGGATCAAGAGGGACCCAGTACTTC | CASSSASGSRGTQYF
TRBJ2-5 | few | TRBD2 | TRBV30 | TGTGCCTGGCGGGGACTAGCGGGAACGGAGACCCAGTACTTC | CAWRGLAGTETQYF
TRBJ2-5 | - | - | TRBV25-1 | TGTGCCAGCAGTGAACCGGGACTCCTGAAGACCCAGTACTTC | CASSEPGLLKTQYF
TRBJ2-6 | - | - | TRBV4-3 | TGCGCCAGCAGCTCCTCCTTCTCTGGGGCCAACGTCCTGACTTTC | CASSSSFSGANVLTF
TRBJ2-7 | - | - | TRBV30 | TGTGCCTGGAGTCAGATTAACGAGCAGTACTTC | CAWSQINEQYF
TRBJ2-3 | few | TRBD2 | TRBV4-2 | TGTGCCAGCAGCCGGTGGACTAGCGGGAGCCCAGATACGCAGTATTTT | CASSRWTSGSPDTQYF
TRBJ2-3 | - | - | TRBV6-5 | TGTGCCAGCAGTACGGACAGAAGCACAGATACGCAGTATTTT | CASSTDRSTDTQYF
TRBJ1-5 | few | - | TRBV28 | TGTGCCAGCAGTACCCAGTATAGCAATCAGCCCCAGCATTTT | CASSTQYSNQPQHF
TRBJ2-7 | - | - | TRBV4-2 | TGTGCCAGCAGCCAAGAATACAGAAATACTTACGAGCAGTACTTC | CASSQEYRNTYEQYF
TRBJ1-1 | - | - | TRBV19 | TGTGCCAGTAGAAATACAAGGAACACTGAAGCTTTCTTT | CASRNTRNTEAFF
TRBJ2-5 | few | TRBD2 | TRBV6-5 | TGTGCCAGCAGTTATCTGCGGGGGTTGCAAGAGACCCAGTACTTC | CASSYLRGLQETQYF
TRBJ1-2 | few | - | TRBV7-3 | TGTGCCAGCAGCCCCACCGGGACAACCTATGGCTACACCTTC | CASSPTGTTYGYTF
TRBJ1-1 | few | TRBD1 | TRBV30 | TGTGCCTGGAGCGCTGGACAGGCGAACACTGAAGCTTTCTTT | CAWSAGQANTEAFF
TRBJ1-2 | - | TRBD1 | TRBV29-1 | TGCAGCGCCGGGACAGGGCTCTATGGCTACACCTTC | CSAGTGLYGYTF
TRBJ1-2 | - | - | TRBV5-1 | TGCGCCAGCAGCTTGGATTCCGGTAACTATGGCTACACCTTC | CASSLDSGNYGYTF
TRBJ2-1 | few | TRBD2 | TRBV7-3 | TGTGCCAGCAGCGTGACTAGCGGGAGCAATGAGCAGTTCTTC | CASSVTSGSNEQFF
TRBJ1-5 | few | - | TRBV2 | TGTGCCAGCAAGGCAGGATATCAGCCCCAGCATTTT | CASKAGYQPQHF
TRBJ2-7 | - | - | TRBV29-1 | TGCAGCGTGCGGACAGTTCTCTCCTACGAGCAGTACTTC | CSVRTVLSYEQYF
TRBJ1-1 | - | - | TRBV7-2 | TGTGCCAGCAGTTTTCAAACTCAGGGGATCTCTGAAGCTTTCTTT | CASSFQTQGISEAFF
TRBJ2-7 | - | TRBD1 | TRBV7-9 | TGTGCCAGCAGCTCCTTGTGGACAGGGATTCCCGACGAGCAGTACTTC | CASSSLWTGIPDEQYF
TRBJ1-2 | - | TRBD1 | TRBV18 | TGTGCCAGCTCACTAGGGACAGACAACTATGGCTACACCTTC | CASSLGTDNYGYTF
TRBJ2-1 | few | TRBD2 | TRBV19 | TGTGCCAGCTCGGGACTAGCGGGACTTCCCGTCTACAATGAGCAGTTCTTC | CASSGLAGLPVYNEQFF